The 19 T cell receptor beta chains in this list originate from one sample, sequenced in a study of CD8 T cells in Susac syndrome. Random hexamers were used to reverse transcribe the RNA input (about 0.5 to 1 ug). MiXCR, run by TCRdb on the immunoSEQ multiplex PCR reads, gives a single entry per CDR3 protein. The sample includes 150,000 or so distinct CDR3 sequences, 90% to 95% of them seen just once. The specimen was CD4+ T cells from PBMCs. These receptors were obtained from a human donor in good health.

V is TRBV2 and J is TRBJ2-2, with D hard to call. V was clipped by 6 bases and J by 3 bases, with 8 bases between them. CDR1 and CDR2 from the germline V gene are SNHLY and FYNNEI. This CDR3 contains 13 residues. CDR3 sequence: CASRATHTGELFF. The CDR3, as DNA: TGTGCCAGCAGGGCTACCCACACCGGGGAGCTGTTTTTT. Drawing the rest from reference TRBV2 and TRBJ2-2, the complete variable domain is EPEVTQTPSHQVTQMGQEVILRCVPISNHLYFYWYRQILGQKVEFLVSFYNNEISEKSEIFDDQFSVERPDGSNFTLKIRSTKLEDSAMYFCASRATHTGELFFGEGSRLTVL.

This chain links TRBV6-2 or TRBV6-3 with TRBJ2-6; D remains unclear. This CDR3 is built from 15 residues. V was clipped by 2 bases and J by 0 bases, with 5 bases between them. CDR1 MNHEY and CDR2 SVGEGT come from the germline V gene. The CDR3: CASSYGVSGANVLTF. CDR3 bases: TGTGCCAGCAGTTACGGGGTCTCTGGGGCCAACGTCCTGACTTTC.

V usage is TRBV20-1 and J usage is TRBJ2-3, with TRBD2 as a possible D gene (5 bases). V was shortened by 3 bases and J by 7 bases, with 11 bases between the two germline ends. The CDR3 is 12 amino acids. The V gene's germline CDR1 is DFQATT and CDR2 SNEGSKA (reference sequence). The CDR3 protein is CSARAEGHTQYF. DNA for the CDR3: TGCAGTGCTAGGGCCGAGGGTCATACGCAGTATTTT.

V is TRBV5-4 and J is TRBJ1-1; D is undetermined. With 4 bases removed from V and 1 base from J, the gap between germline ends came to 11 bases. CDR1 is SGHNT and CDR2 is YYREEE in the germline V gene (reference sequence). This CDR3 region has 14 residues. The DNA of the CDR3 is TGTGCCAGCAGCCTTTCCGGGAGGAACACTGAAGCTTTCTTT. It codes for CASSLSGRNTEAFF.

The rearrangement uses TRBV5-6 and TRBJ2-5; TRBD2 aligns across 11 bases. Trimming cost V 5 bases and J 7 bases; bases outside gene matches: 10. CDR3 size: 15 residues. The germline V gene encodes CDR1 SGHDT and CDR2 YYEEEE. In DNA form, the CDR3 reads TGTGCCAGCAGACCCCTAGCGGGGGGCCGGGGGACCCAGTACTTC. This codes for CASRPLAGGRGTQYF.

This chain links TRBV25-1 with TRBJ1-6; D remains unclear. The CDR3 totals 14 residues. CDR1 and CDR2 (germline): MGHDK, SYGVNS. Deletions cut 5 bases from V and 10 bases from J, with 15 bases between. The CDR3 reads CASSRVDPRSPLHF. CDR3 in DNA: TGTGCCAGCAGTCGCGTAGATCCCCGCTCACCCCTCCACTTT.

This chain joins TRBV2 and TRBJ1-1; D gene ambiguous. The germline gives CDR1 SNHLY, CDR2 FYNNEI. The length of the CDR3 is 11 residues. The V and J ends lost 4 bases and 10 bases respectively, with 10 bases between them. The CDR3, as DNA: TGTGCCAGCAGTGTTGTACGGCCAGCTTTCTTT. Amino acid sequence: CASSVVRPAFF.

The chain joins TRBV15 to TRBJ2-7; D possibly uses TRBD1 or TRBD2 (6 bases each). Trimming cost V 0 bases and J 0 bases, with 9 bases left between them. Germline CDR1 LNHNV, CDR2 YYDKDF (reference sequence). This CDR3 region has 15 residues. For the CDR3, the DNA is TGTGCCACCAGCAGAGAAGGGGGAGGCTCCTACGAGCAGTACTTC. Amino acids: CATSREGGGSYEQYF.

The CDR3 reads CATQVEETQYF. The CDR3 coding sequence is TGTGCCACCCAGGTGGAAGAGACCCAGTACTTC. This sequence joins TRBV2 and TRBJ2-5; no clear D gene. Per the germline V gene, CDR1 is SNHLY and CDR2 is FYNNEI. This CDR3 is built from 11 residues. V gave up 10 bases and J gave up 3 bases, with 9 bases separating them.

This chain links TRBV6-6 with TRBJ1-5; D is undetermined. Germline lookup yields CDR1 MNHNY and CDR2 SVGAGI (reference sequence). The V end was cut by 2 bases, the J end by 3 bases, with 2 bases between. There are 12 residues in the CDR3. The CDR3 DNA is TGTGCCAGCAGTTACGACAATCAGCCCCAGCATTTT. Its protein product is CASSYDNQPQHF.

The V call is TRBV10-3, the J call TRBJ2-2; 7 bases line up with TRBD1. Germline CDR1 ENHRY, CDR2 SYGVKD. The V and J ends lost 6 bases and 0 bases, in that order; junction bases with no gene match: 1. This CDR3 has 14 amino acids. The chain's CDR3 is CAISGTANTGELFF. CDR3 bases: TGTGCCATCAGCGGGACAGCGAACACCGGGGAGCTGTTTTTT.

The chain uses TRBV10-3 and TRBJ2-7, with unresolved D. V was trimmed by 4 bases and J by 0 bases, leaving 7 bases between them. CDR1 ENHRY and CDR2 SYGVKD come from the germline V gene. The length of the CDR3 is 13 residues. CDR3 nucleotides: TGTGCCATCAGTGGTGAAAACTCCTACGAGCAGTACTTC. Translation: CAISGENSYEQYF.

The V and J genes are TRBV7-2 and TRBJ1-2; TRBD1 matches 7 bases. CDR1 is SGHTA, CDR2 FQGNSA, per germline. The CDR3 is 14 amino acids. Trimming cost V 7 bases and J 7 bases; bases outside gene matches: 12. The CDR3 bases are TGTGCCAGCAACTTTTGGAACAGGGGAAGTGGCTACACCTTC. Translation: CASNFWNRGSGYTF.

The chain combines TRBV28 with TRBJ2-4; D unclear. The CDR3 sequence is 12 residues long. Germline CDR1 reads MDHEN; CDR2 reads SYDVKM. Deletions cut 3 bases from V and 7 bases from J, with 7 bases between. The CDR3 DNA reads TGTGCCAGCAGTTTGCCCAGGAACATTCAGTACTTC. Protein product: CASSLPRNIQYF.

The V call is TRBV9, the J call TRBJ1-1; D gene unclear. Germline lookup yields CDR1 SGDLS and CDR2 YYNGEE. The CDR3 contains 14 residues. The V end was cut by 3 bases, the J end by 7 bases, with 16 bases between. The CDR3 loop is CASSDRGLSDEAFF. In DNA form, the CDR3 reads TGTGCCAGCAGCGATCGAGGGTTGAGCGATGAAGCTTTCTTT.

The chain has TRBV4-1 and TRBJ2-7; D might be TRBD1 or TRBD2, each matching 5 bases. V was trimmed by 2 bases and J by 6 bases, leaving 17 bases between them. This CDR3 contains 15 residues. Germline values: CDR1 MGHRA, CDR2 YSYEKL. The CDR3 region has the DNA TGCGCCAGCAGCCAACCTGATGGGGGTAGGGGCGAGCAGTACTTC. It translates to CASSQPDGGRGEQYF.

The chain combines TRBV5-4 with TRBJ2-5, with 13 bases matching TRBD2. Germline V CDR1 and CDR2: SGHNT, YYREEE (reference sequence). CDR3 length equals 16 residues. V lost 3 bases to trimming and J lost 5 bases; unmatched junction nucleotides: 7. The CDR3 here is CASSSGLAGAGETQYF. In DNA form, the CDR3 reads TGTGCCAGCAGCTCCGGACTAGCGGGGGCAGGGGAGACCCAGTACTTC.

The chain uses TRBV24-1 and TRBJ2-1; no reliable D call. Trimming left V 4 bases short and J 5 bases short, with 8 bases between. Looked up from germline, CDR1 is KGHDR and CDR2 is SFDVKD. The CDR3 has 13 amino acids. CDR3 loop: CATSDPGDNEQFF. In nucleotides, the CDR3 is TGTGCCACCAGTGACCCAGGTGACAATGAGCAGTTCTTC.

V and J are TRBV3-1 and TRBJ2-2; D possibly matches TRBD1 or TRBD2 (5 bases each). Germline CDR1 reads LGHDT; CDR2 reads YNNKEL (reference sequence). Between the trimmed V and J ends, which lost 2 bases and 4 bases, there was a span of 8 bases. The CDR3 sequence is 14 residues long. CDR3 DNA sequence: TGTGCCAGCAGCCAATTTGGGGGCACCGGGGAGCTGTTTTTT. Amino acid sequence: CASSQFGGTGELFF.